The present TCR beta chain was sequenced within a study of neurological immune-mediated disorders. Volunteers from a blood bank in Maryland, USA, constituted the healthy controls. TCRdb re-called the 5' RACE reads through MiXCR, storing one row per CDR3 protein. Among tens of thousands of distinct CDR3 sequences, roughly 9.9% were seen once, and the ten largest hold 1.7%. General observations from the study: Across subjects, expanded clones had no CDR3 amino acid sequences in common, pointing to private repertoires in all groups.

Germline CDR1 reads MDHEN; CDR2 reads SYDVKM. The CDR3 is made up of 14 amino acids. Between the trimmed V and J ends, which lost 5 bases and 1 base, there was a span of 11 bases. In its sample, this clonotype was seen many times. Its target is unknown. The clonotype was recovered from a man aged 45-60 years in good health. Material for sequencing was PBMCs. V gene TRBV28 combines with J gene TRBJ1-1; maybe TRBD1 (6 bases). The DNA of the CDR3 is TGTGCCAGCAGTCCCCAACAGGGGAACACTGAAGCTTTCTTT. The encoded protein is CASSPQQGNTEAFF.